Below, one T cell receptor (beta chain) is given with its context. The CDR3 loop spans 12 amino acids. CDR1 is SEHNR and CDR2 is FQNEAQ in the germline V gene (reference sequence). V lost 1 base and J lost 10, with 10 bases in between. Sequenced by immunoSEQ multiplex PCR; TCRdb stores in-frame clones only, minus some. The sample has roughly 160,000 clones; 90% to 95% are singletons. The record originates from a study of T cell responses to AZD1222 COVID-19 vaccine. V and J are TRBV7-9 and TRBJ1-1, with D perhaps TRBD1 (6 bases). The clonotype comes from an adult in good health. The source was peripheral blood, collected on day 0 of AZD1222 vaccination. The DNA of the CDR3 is TGTGCCAGCAGCTTAGACTTAGGGGGAGCTTTCTTT. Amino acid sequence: CASSLDLGGAFF. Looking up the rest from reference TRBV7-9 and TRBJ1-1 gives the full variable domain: DTGVSQNPRHKITKRGQNVTFRCDPISEHNRLYWYRQTLGQGPEFLTYFQNEAQLEKSRLLSDRFSAERPKGSFSTLEIQRTEQGDSAMYLCASSLDLGGAFFGQGTRLTVV.